A single sample is the source of the 31 T cell receptor beta chains below, sequenced in a study of blood T cell repertoires in COVID-19. Profiled with immunoSEQ multiplex PCR; TCRdb holds only in-frame clones, not every one. This sample has over 150,000 clones, with more than 80% found just once. The specimen was PBMCs or T cells enriched from blood (not recorded which). These receptor sequences come from a man aged 35 to 55 who had recovered from COVID-19.

The chain couples TRBV11-2 to TRBJ1-5; 9 positions agree with TRBD1. In germline, CDR1 is SGHAT, CDR2 FQNNGV. V lost 11 bases to trimming and J lost 4 bases; unmatched junction nucleotides: 9. The CDR3 loop spans 14 amino acids. CDR3 loop: CAVQGAPINQPQHF. The CDR3 nucleotides read TGTGCCGTACAGGGGGCGCCCATTAATCAGCCCCAGCATTTT.

The J gene is TRBJ1-2, the V gene TRBV19; D is ambiguous. The CDR3 runs 17 residues. Trimming took 5 bases from V and 3 from J, leaving 22 bases between them. Germline assignment: CDR1 LNHDA and CDR2 SQIVND (reference sequence). In DNA, the CDR3 is TGTGCCAGTAGTCCCGACTCAATCCCTCAGCTGGACTATGGCTACACCTTC. Its translation: CASSPDSIPQLDYGYTF.

The chain recombines TRBV5-1 with TRBJ1-6; a weak D match, TRBD1 (6 bases). Germline CDR1 reads SGHRS; CDR2 reads YFSETQ. There are 16 residues in the CDR3. V lost 0 bases, J lost 10 bases, and 17 bases lay in between. The chain's CDR3 is CASSLDRGAQGSPLHF. The CDR3 nucleotides read TGCGCCAGCAGCTTGGACCGGGGGGCGCAAGGATCACCCCTCCACTTT.

The rearrangement links TRBV29-1 to TRBJ2-7, with 9 nucleotides matching TRBD2. Germline values: CDR1 SQVTM, CDR2 ANQGSEA. The CDR3 has 16 residues. With 1 base clipped from V and 0 bases from J, the junction kept 7 bases outside the gene matches. Here the CDR3 reads CSVEGRLAGSSYEQYF. CDR3 sequence (DNA): TGCAGCGTTGAAGGGAGGCTAGCGGGGAGCTCCTACGAGCAGTACTTC.

The chain recombines TRBV15 with TRBJ2-1; 11 positions match TRBD2. This CDR3 comprises 18 residues. Unmatched junction bases numbered 11, after V lost 0 bases and J lost 7 bases. CDR1 and CDR2 from the germline V gene are LNHNV and YYDKDF (reference sequence). The CDR3 here is CATSREDPLAGVWNEQFF. In nucleotides, the CDR3 is TGTGCCACCAGCAGAGAAGACCCACTAGCGGGAGTATGGAATGAGCAGTTCTTC.

This sequence joins TRBV5-5 and TRBJ1-5; 10 nucleotides align to TRBD1. The CDR3 contains 16 residues. Per germline, CDR1 SGHKS and CDR2 YYEKEE (reference sequence). The trim removed 5 bases at V and 6 bases at J, leaving 11 bases unmatched. The CDR3 sequence: CASSPITGQGRQPQHF. The CDR3 DNA follows: TGTGCCAGCAGTCCTATTACGGGACAGGGGCGTCAGCCCCAGCATTTT.

The CDR3 region is CASSDPGTALYGYTF. Here the CDR3 DNA reads TGTGCCAGCAGTGACCCCGGGACAGCTCTCTATGGCTACACCTTC. The chain uses TRBV2 and TRBJ1-2, with 7 bases matching TRBD1. Germline loops: CDR1 SNHLY, CDR2 FYNNEI. The junction had 8 bases not matched to a gene; V was cut back by 3 bases and J by 4 bases. This CDR3 has 15 amino acids. The variable domain in full, completed from reference TRBV2 and TRBJ1-2, reads EPEVTQTPSHQVTQMGQEVILRCVPISNHLYFYWYRQILGQKVEFLVSFYNNEISEKSEIFDDQFSVERPDGSNFTLKIRSTKLEDSAMYFCASSDPGTALYGYTFGSGTRLTVV.

Here the CDR3 DNA reads TGTGCCAGCTCACCCACGACGGGATCTGGGGCCAACGTCCTGACTTTC. It is translated as CASSPTTGSGANVLTF. The gene calls are TRBV18 and TRBJ2-6, with a tentative D call TRBD2 (5 bases). This CDR3 region has 16 residues. Trimming took off 3 bases at V and 1 base at J, with 10 bases between the two ends. The V gene's germline CDR1 is KGHSH and CDR2 LQKENI.

The rearrangement links TRBV15 to TRBJ2-1; a weak D match, TRBD2 (6 bases). V lost 1 base, J lost 8 bases, and 6 bases lay in between. CDR1 is LNHNV, CDR2 YYDKDF, per germline (reference sequence). The CDR3 length is 12 residues. The CDR3 coding sequence is TGTGCCACCAGCAGAGGGGGGGATGAGCAGTTCTTC. Translation gives CATSRGGDEQFF.

The chain uses TRBV6-1 and TRBJ1-1; TRBD1 aligns across 8 bases. V gave up 4 bases and J gave up 5 bases; unmatched junction bases: 12. The CDR3 consists of 16 residues. Germline assignment: CDR1 MNHNS and CDR2 SASEGT. Here the CDR3 reads CASSATIIRGPTEAFF. CDR3 DNA: TGTGCCAGCAGTGCCACAATCATCAGGGGGCCGACTGAAGCTTTCTTT.

The rearrangement joins TRBV15 to TRBJ2-7; D may be TRBD2 (6 bases). Germline V CDR1 and CDR2: LNHNV, YYDKDF (reference sequence). The CDR3 is 13 amino acids. V dropped 5 bases and J dropped 3 bases, with 11 bases sitting between them. CDR3 in DNA: TGTGCCACCAGCCCCCCGGGGGTCTACGAGCAGTACTTC. It yields the protein CATSPPGVYEQYF. Combining the CDR3 with reference TRBV15 and TRBJ2-7 gives the whole variable domain DAMVIQNPRYQVTQFGKPVTLSCSQTLNHNVMYWYQQKSSQAPKLLFHYYDKDFNNEADTPDNFQSRRPNTSFCFLDIRSPGLGDTAMYLCATSPPGVYEQYFGPGTRLTVT.

J is TRBJ2-7 and V is TRBV12-1; TRBD1, the table's D call, lacks a check against the DNA. TRBV12-1 is labeled a pseudogene. The CDR3 contains 10 residues. This CDR3 is CANKRGQGKV. The CDR3 coding sequence is TGTGCCAATAAACGGGGACAGGGAAAAGTC.

This chain uses TRBV28 with TRBJ1-6, with a weak D call TRBD1 (6 bases). V was clipped by 8 bases and J by 4 bases, with 12 bases between them. The CDR3 totals 14 residues. Germline CDR1 and CDR2: MDHEN and SYDVKM. The DNA of the CDR3 is TGTGCCAGCTACTACAGGGCGTATAATTCACCCCTCCACTTT. As protein: CASYYRAYNSPLHF.

The rearrangement uses TRBV9 and TRBJ2-2; 12 positions agree with TRBD2. The CDR3 has 17 amino acids. Germline lookup yields CDR1 SGDLS and CDR2 YYNGEE. Trimming cost V 4 bases and J 7 bases; bases outside gene matches: 11. The CDR3 DNA reads as TGTGCCAGCAGCCGATCTCCTAGCGGGAGGGTTATCGGGGAGCTGTTTTTT. Residues: CASSRSPSGRVIGELFF.

The gene calls are TRBV19 and TRBJ2-1; TRBD2 matches at 8 bases. Germline CDR1 reads LNHDA; CDR2 reads SQIVND (reference sequence). This CDR3 region has 19 residues. Trimming at V came to 1 base and at J to 0 bases, leaving 11 bases not matched to a gene. The CDR3 spells CASSIGRASGQSSYNEQFF. DNA for the CDR3: TGTGCCAGTAGTATAGGTCGGGCTAGCGGGCAAAGCTCCTACAATGAGCAGTTCTTC. Filled out from reference TRBV19 and TRBJ2-1, the complete variable domain reads DGGITQSPKYLFRKEGQNVTLSCEQNLNHDAMYWYRQDPGQGLRLIYYSQIVNDFQKGDIAEGYSVSREKKESFPLTVTSAQKNPTAFYLCASSIGRASGQSSYNEQFFGPGTRLTVL.

This chain connects TRBV11-2 to TRBJ2-7; possibly TRBD1 for D (5 bases). V lost 0 bases to trimming and J lost 6 bases, with 12 bases between them. Looked up from germline, CDR1 is SGHAT and CDR2 is FQNNGV. The CDR3 spans 14 residues. The CDR3: CASSLDFGAGEQYF. DNA of the CDR3: TGTGCCAGCAGCTTAGATTTTGGGGCCGGCGAGCAGTACTTC.

The chain is built from TRBV2 and TRBJ2-2, with 13 bases that match TRBD2. With V trimmed by 6 bases and J by 7 bases, 14 bases remained unmatched. Germline assignment: CDR1 SNHLY and CDR2 FYNNEI. This CDR3 spans 18 amino acids. Written as DNA, the CDR3 is TGTGCCAGCAGGAACCAGCCGGGACTAGCGGGAAAGAGCGGGGAGCTGTTTTTT. Amino acids: CASRNQPGLAGKSGELFF.

The chain combines TRBV30 with TRBJ1-1; D may be TRBD1 (5 bases). The CDR3 sequence is 14 residues long. Germline V CDR1 and CDR2: GTSNPN, SVGIG (reference sequence). Trimming took off 0 bases at V and 7 bases at J, with 15 bases between the two ends. CDR3 amino acids: CAWSVPQAEGEAFF. DNA for the CDR3: TGTGCCTGGAGTGTACCACAGGCGGAGGGTGAAGCTTTCTTT.

A few counts support this clone. This chain joins TRBV15 and TRBJ2-6; TRBD2 might be the D (6 bases). V was trimmed by 5 bases and J by 4 bases, leaving 15 bases between them. There are 16 residues in the CDR3. Germline CDR1 reads LNHNV; CDR2 reads YYDKDF (reference sequence). The CDR3 DNA reads as TGTGCCACCAGCGAGCGGGCTCTAACGGGGGCCAACGTCCTGACTTTC. Translating gives CATSERALTGANVLTF.

The rearrangement joins TRBV30 to TRBJ1-5; D might be TRBD1 (6 bases). Germline assignment: CDR1 GTSNPN and CDR2 SVGIG (reference sequence). V was trimmed by 1 base and J by 6 bases, leaving 10 bases between them. This CDR3 comprises 13 residues. CDR3 in amino acids: CAWSEGHSQPQHF. CDR3 bases: TGTGCCTGGAGTGAGGGACATTCTCAGCCCCAGCATTTT.

The sample holds one count of this clone. This sequence joins TRBV20-1 and TRBJ1-5; D might be TRBD1 (5 bases). The germline V gene encodes CDR1 DFQATT and CDR2 SNEGSKA (reference sequence). The CDR3 runs to 13 residues. Trimming left V 3 bases short and J 0 bases short, with 6 bases between. The CDR3 loop reads CSASRGSNQPQHF. The CDR3 DNA reads TGCAGTGCTAGTAGGGGTAGCAATCAGCCCCAGCATTTT.

V usage is TRBV24-1 and J usage is TRBJ1-2; TRBD1 is a possible D gene (6 bases). CDR3 length: 14 residues. Germline values: CDR1 KGHDR, CDR2 SFDVKD. V was clipped by 0 bases and J by 6 bases, with 10 bases between them. DNA of the CDR3: TGTGCCACCAGTGATTTGAACAGGGCGAATGGCTACACCTTC. Its protein product is CATSDLNRANGYTF.

The chain carries TRBV7-9 and TRBJ1-2, with a weak D call TRBD1 (6 bases). Germline lookup yields CDR1 SEHNR and CDR2 FQNEAQ (reference sequence). The germline V and J ends were trimmed by 3 bases and 8 bases, with 10 bases remaining between them. This CDR3 is built from 12 residues. The CDR3 loop is CASSLTGTGYTF. DNA for the CDR3: TGTGCCAGCAGCTTGACAGGAACAGGCTACACCTTC.

For the CDR3, the DNA is TGTGCCAGCAGCAGGGAATGGGGCAGTTCCAACACTGAAGCTTTCTTT. As protein: CASSREWGSSNTEAFF. This chain links TRBV21-1 with TRBJ1-1; the table assigns TRBD1, which was not confirmed against the DNA. TRBV21-1 corresponds to a pseudogene. The CDR3 sequence is 16 residues long.

The chain joins TRBV7-9 to TRBJ2-3; 8 bases fit TRBD2. This CDR3 is 17 amino acids long. The germline gives CDR1 SEHNR, CDR2 FQNEAQ (reference sequence). J was trimmed by 6 bases and V by 2 bases; bases with no gene match: 13. In nucleotides, the CDR3 is TGTGCCAGCAGCTTAATCGATACGAGCGGGGGCGCGGATACGCAGTATTTT. This gives the protein CASSLIDTSGGADTQYF. Filled out from reference TRBV7-9 and TRBJ2-3, the complete variable domain reads DTGVSQNPRHKITKRGQNVTFRCDPISEHNRLYWYRQTLGQGPEFLTYFQNEAQLEKSRLLSDRFSAERPKGSFSTLEIQRTEQGDSAMYLCASSLIDTSGGADTQYFGPGTRLTVL.

The chain couples TRBV29-1 to TRBJ1-2, with a weak D call TRBD1 (6 bases). The CDR3 consists of 14 residues. Trimming cost V 7 bases and J 8 bases, with 23 bases left between them. The germline CDR1 and CDR2 sequences are SQVTM and ANQGSEA. This CDR3 is CSGILQGRGEGYTF. CDR3 sequence (DNA): TGCAGCGGTATTTTACAGGGCCGTGGGGAAGGCTACACCTTC.

V gene TRBV6-5 combines with J gene TRBJ1-1; no definite D call. The CDR3 consists of 13 residues. V lost 6 bases to trimming and J lost 5 bases, with 13 bases between them. Germline loops: CDR1 MNHEY, CDR2 SVGAGI. CDR3 amino acids: CASSPVSRTEAFF. The CDR3 nucleotides read TGTGCCAGCAGCCCGGTATCGCGGACTGAAGCTTTCTTT.

Only one count was recorded for this clone. This sequence joins TRBV7-9 and TRBJ1-5; D call uncertain. CDR3 length: 14 amino acids. In germline, CDR1 is SEHNR, CDR2 FQNEAQ (reference sequence). V shed 3 bases and J shed 7 bases, with 13 bases lying between them. This chain's CDR3 is CASSFGEGGQPQHF. The CDR3 bases are TGTGCCAGCAGCTTTGGGGAGGGAGGCCAGCCCCAGCATTTT.

This clone has a single count. The V call is TRBV2, the J call TRBJ1-5; no clear D. CDR3 length: 13 residues. V lost 8 bases and J 0 bases, leaving 8 bases between the germline ends. Germline CDR1 reads SNHLY; CDR2 reads FYNNEI. The CDR3 nucleotides are TGTGCCAGCCGAGGTTATAGCAATCAGCCCCAGCATTTT. It encodes CASRGYSNQPQHF.

The rearrangement joins TRBV28 to TRBJ1-5; possible D gene TRBD1, 5 bases. Germline CDR1 MDHEN, CDR2 SYDVKM. This CDR3 is 15 amino acids long. V lost 5 bases to trimming and J lost 2 bases, with 13 bases between them. CDR3 sequence reads: CASSLSGRGNQPQHF. CDR3 coding DNA: TGTGCCAGCAGTCTCTCAGGGAGGGGCAATCAGCCCCAGCATTTT. Supplemented by reference TRBV28 and TRBJ1-5, the full variable domain reads DVKVTQSSRYLVKRTGEKVFLECVQDMDHENMFWYRQDPGLGLRLIYFSYDVKMKEKGDIPEGYSVSREKKERFSLILESASTNQTSMYLCASSLSGRGNQPQHFGDGTRLSIL.

This chain links TRBV24-1 with TRBJ2-3; tentative D call: TRBD1 (6 bases). Per germline, CDR1 KGHDR and CDR2 SFDVKD. The CDR3 is 17 amino acids. The V gene lost 5 bases and the J gene lost 2 bases, with 19 bases spanning the gap. Written as DNA, the CDR3 is TGTGCCACCAGTGGCCGTGCGACAGGACCCTTCACAGATACGCAGTATTTT. Protein sequence: CATSGRATGPFTDTQYF.